The source of this T cell receptor beta chain is a study of blood T cells in healthy people across ages. General study results and limits: Changes in expanded clonotypes were possibly confounded, as the CMV status of donors was unknown. Observed TCR beta diversity per million T cells went down as age went up. This fall followed a roughly linear course with age.

It was with a sample-barcoded 5' primer and a J-beta primer mix that a second PCR of roughly 7 to 12 cycles was run. Every cDNA molecule bore a tag from a template-switch adaptor containing 12 random nucleotides. TCRdb called the 5' RACE reads again in MiXCR, with one record for every CDR3 protein. The sample has about 640,000 distinct CDR3 sequences; roughly three fifths are singletons. This clonotype was seen at least ten times. What it binds is unknown. The germline gives CDR1 SGHRS, CDR2 YFSETQ. Trimming took 0 bases from V and 2 from J; bases not matched to a gene: 2. The CDR3 totals 15 residues. This chain connects TRBV5-1 to TRBJ2-5; TRBD2 aligns across 9 bases. What was sequenced was blood. This sequence was found in a man between 60 and 75 years old in good health. CDR3 sequence: CASSLVSGGQETQYF. Here the CDR3 DNA reads TGCGCCAGCAGCTTGGTTAGCGGGGGACAAGAGACCCAGTACTTC.